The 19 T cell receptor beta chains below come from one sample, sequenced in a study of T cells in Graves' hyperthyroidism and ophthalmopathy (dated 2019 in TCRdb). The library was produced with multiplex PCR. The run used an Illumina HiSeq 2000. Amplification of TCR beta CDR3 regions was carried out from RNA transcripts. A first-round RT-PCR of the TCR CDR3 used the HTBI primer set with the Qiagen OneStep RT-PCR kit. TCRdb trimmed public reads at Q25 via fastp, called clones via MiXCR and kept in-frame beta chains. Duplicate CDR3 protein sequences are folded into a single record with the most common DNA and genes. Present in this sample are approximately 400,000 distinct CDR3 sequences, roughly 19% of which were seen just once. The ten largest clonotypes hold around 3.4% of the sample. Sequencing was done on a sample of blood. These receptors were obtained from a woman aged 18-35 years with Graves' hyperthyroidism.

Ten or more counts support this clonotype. CDR3 DNA sequence: TGTGCCAGCAGCCCACCGGACAGGGGAGGAAACACCATATATTTT. This codes for CASSPPDRGGNTIYF. The genes are TRBV6-1 and TRBJ1-3; 9 bases are shared with TRBD1. This CDR3 contains 15 residues. Germline V lookup: CDR1 MNHNS, CDR2 SASEGT. V lost 6 bases, J lost 4 bases, and 7 bases stayed unmatched.

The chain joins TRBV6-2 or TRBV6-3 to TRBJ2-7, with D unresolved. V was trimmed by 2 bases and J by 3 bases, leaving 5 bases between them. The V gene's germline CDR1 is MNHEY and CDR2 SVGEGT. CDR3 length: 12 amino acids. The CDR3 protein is CASSYTRYEQYF. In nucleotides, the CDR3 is TGTGCCAGCAGTTACACACGCTACGAGCAGTACTTC.

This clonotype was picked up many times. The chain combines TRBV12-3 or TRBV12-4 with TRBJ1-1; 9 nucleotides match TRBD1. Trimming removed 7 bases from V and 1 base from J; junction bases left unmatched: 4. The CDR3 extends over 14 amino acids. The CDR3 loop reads CASTPTGGNTEAFF. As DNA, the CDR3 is TGTGCCAGCACCCCGACAGGGGGGAACACTGAAGCTTTCTTT.

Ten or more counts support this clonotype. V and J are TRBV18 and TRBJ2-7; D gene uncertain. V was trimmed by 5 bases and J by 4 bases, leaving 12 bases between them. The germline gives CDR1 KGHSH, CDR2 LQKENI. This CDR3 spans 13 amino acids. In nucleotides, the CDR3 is TGTGCCAGCTCAGCCGGCCCCGGTTACGAGCAGTACTTC. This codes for CASSAGPGYEQYF. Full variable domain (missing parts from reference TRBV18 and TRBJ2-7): NAGVMQNPRHLVRRRGQEARLRCSPMKGHSHVYWYRQLPEEGLKFMVYLQKENIIDESGMPKERFSAEFPKEGPSILRIQQVVRGDSAAYFCASSAGPGYEQYFGPGTRLTVT.

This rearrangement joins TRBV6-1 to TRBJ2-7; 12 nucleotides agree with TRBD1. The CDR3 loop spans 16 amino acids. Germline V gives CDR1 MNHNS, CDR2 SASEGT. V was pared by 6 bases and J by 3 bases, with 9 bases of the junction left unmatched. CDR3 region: CASSHPGQGAVYEQYF. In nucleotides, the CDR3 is TGTGCCAGCAGCCACCCGGGACAGGGGGCAGTCTACGAGCAGTACTTC.

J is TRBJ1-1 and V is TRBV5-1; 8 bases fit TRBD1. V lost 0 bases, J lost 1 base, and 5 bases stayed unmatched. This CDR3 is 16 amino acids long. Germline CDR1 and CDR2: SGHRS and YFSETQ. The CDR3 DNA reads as TGCGCCAGCAGCTTGGCCCCGGACAGGGCGAACACTGAAGCTTTCTTT. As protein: CASSLAPDRANTEAFF.

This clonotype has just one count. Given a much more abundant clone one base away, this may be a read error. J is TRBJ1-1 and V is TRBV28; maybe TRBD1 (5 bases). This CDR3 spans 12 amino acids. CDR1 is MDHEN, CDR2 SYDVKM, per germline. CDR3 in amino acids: CSSSGDYPEAFF. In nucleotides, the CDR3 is TGTTCCAGCAGCGGGGACTACCCTGAAGCTTTCTTT. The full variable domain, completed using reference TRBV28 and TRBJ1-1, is DVKVTQSSRYLVKRTGEKVFLECVQDMDHENMFWYRQDPGLGLRLIYFSYDVKMKEKGDIPEGYSVSREKKERFSLILESASTNQTSMYLCSSSGDYPEAFFGQGTRLTVV.

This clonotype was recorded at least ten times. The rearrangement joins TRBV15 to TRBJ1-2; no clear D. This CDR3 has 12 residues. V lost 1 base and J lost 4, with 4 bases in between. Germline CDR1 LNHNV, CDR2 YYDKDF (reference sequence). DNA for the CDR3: TGTGCCACCAGCAGAGCCCCCTATGGCTACACCTTC. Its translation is CATSRAPYGYTF. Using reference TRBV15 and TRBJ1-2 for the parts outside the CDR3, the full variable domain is DAMVIQNPRYQVTQFGKPVTLSCSQTLNHNVMYWYQQKSSQAPKLLFHYYDKDFNNEADTPDNFQSRRPNTSFCFLDIRSPGLGDTAMYLCATSRAPYGYTFGSGTRLTVV.

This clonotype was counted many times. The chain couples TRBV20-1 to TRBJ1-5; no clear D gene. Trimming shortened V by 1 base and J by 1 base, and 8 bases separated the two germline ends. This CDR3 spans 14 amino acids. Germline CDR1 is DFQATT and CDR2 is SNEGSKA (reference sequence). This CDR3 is CSARVSRSNQPQHF. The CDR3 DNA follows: TGCAGTGCTAGAGTGAGCAGGAGCAATCAGCCCCAGCATTTT.

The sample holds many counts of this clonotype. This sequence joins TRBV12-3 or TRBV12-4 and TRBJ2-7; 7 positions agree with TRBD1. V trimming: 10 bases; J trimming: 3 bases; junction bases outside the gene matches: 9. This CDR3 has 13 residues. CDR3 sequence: CATSKGAFYEQYF. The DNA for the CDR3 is TGTGCCACCTCCAAGGGGGCCTTCTACGAGCAGTACTTC.

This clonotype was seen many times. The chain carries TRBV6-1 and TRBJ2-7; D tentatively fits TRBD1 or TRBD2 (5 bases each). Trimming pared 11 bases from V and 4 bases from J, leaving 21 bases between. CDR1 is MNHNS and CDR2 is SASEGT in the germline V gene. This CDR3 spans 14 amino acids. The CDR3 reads CASKGSLLDYEQYF. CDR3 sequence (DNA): TGTGCCTCAAAGGGGAGTTTGCTCGATTACGAGCAGTACTTC.

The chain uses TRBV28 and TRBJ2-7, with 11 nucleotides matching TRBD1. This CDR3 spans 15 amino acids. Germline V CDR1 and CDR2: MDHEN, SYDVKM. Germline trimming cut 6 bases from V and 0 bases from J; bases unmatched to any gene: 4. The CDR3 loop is CASSWDRGASYEQYF. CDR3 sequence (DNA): TGTGCCAGCAGCTGGGACAGGGGGGCCTCCTACGAGCAGTACTTC.

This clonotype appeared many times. DNA of the CDR3: TGTGCCACCAGTGACCCCGGGACAGACAGAGAGACCCAGTACTTC. Translated: CATSDPGTDRETQYF. This chain joins TRBV24-1 and TRBJ2-5; the match to TRBD1 covers 7 bases. This CDR3 comprises 15 residues. The germline gives CDR1 KGHDR, CDR2 SFDVKD. The trim removed 4 bases at V and 4 bases at J, leaving 8 bases unmatched.

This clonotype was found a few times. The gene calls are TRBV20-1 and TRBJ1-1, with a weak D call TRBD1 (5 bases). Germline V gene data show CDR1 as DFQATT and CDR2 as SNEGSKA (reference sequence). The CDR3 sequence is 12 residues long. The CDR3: CRGTLGDTEAFF. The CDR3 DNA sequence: TGCAGGGGGACCCTCGGGGACACTGAAGCTTTCTTT.

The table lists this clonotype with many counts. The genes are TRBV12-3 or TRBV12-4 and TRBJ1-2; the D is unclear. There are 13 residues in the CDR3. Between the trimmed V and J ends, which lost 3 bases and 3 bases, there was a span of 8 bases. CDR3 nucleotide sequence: TGTGCCAGCAGTTTGAGTCAGCACTATGGCTACACCTTC. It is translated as CASSLSQHYGYTF.

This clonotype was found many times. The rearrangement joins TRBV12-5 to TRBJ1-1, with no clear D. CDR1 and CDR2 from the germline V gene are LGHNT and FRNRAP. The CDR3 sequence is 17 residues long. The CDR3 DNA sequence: TGTGCCCCCCCAGCGAGGCAGCGAGTTAATCTGAACACTGAAGCTTTCTTT. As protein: CAPPARQRVNLNTEAFF.

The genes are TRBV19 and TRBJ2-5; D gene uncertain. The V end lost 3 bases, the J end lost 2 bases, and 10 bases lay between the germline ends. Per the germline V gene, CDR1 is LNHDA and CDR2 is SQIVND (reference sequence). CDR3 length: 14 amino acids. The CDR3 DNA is TGTGCCAGTAGTATTGTGGCACTTCAAGAGACCCAGTACTTC. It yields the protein CASSIVALQETQYF. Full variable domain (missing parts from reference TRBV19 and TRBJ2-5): DGGITQSPKYLFRKEGQNVTLSCEQNLNHDAMYWYRQDPGQGLRLIYYSQIVNDFQKGDIAEGYSVSREKKESFPLTVTSAQKNPTAFYLCASSIVALQETQYFGPGTRLLVL.

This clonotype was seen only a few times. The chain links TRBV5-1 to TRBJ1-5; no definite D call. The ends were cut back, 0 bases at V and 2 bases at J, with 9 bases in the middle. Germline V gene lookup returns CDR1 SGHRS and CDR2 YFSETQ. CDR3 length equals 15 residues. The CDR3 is CASSLGGMGNQPQHF. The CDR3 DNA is TGCGCCAGCAGCTTGGGGGGAATGGGCAATCAGCCCCAGCATTTT.

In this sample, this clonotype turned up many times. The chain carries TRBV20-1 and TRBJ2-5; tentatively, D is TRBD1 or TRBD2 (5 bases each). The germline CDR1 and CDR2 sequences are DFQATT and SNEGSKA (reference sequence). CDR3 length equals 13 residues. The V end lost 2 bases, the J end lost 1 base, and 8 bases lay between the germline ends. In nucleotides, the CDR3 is TGCAGTGCTAGAAGGGACGCCCAAGAGACCCAGTACTTC. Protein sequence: CSARRDAQETQYF.